This T cell receptor beta chain was profiled in a study of T cell responses to AZD1222 COVID-19 vaccine. General observations from the study: Epitopes outside B.1.351 and B.1.1.7 mutated regions reportedly drew nearly half of spike TCRs. Increases in Spike-specific TCR breadth and depth were seen after two AZD1222 doses. Along spike, vaccine-associated CD4 TCRs were found throughout, with dominance at 160-218 and 743-854.

Only in-frame clones appear in the TCRdb table, and some are missing; sequencing was by immunoSEQ multiplex PCR. This table has some 130,000 clones, approximately 91% appearing once. From germline, CDR1 is SQVTM and CDR2 ANQGSEA. The trim removed 7 bases at V and 4 bases at J, leaving 4 bases unmatched. This CDR3 region has 12 residues. With respect to this clone: Antigen: not known.

The genes are TRBV29-1 and TRBJ1-5; 7 bases fit TRBD1. This sequence was found in an adult who received the AZD1222 COVID-19 vaccine. The specimen comprised peripheral blood, sampled 28 days after the second AZD1222 dose. CDR3 region: CSAGQANQPQHF. The CDR3 DNA sequence: TGCAGCGCCGGACAGGCTAATCAGCCCCAGCATTTT.